The clone carrying this T cell receptor beta chain has ten or more counts. The antigen is undetermined. One entry per CDR3 protein, called by TCRdb with MiXCR from the multiplex PCR reads. The data contain tens of thousands of distinct CDR3 sequences, about 21% of them singletons. This entry comes from a study of breast tumors, draining lymph nodes, adjacent tissues. The CDR3 is 15 residues long. Germline-derived CDR1 and CDR2 are DFQATT and SNEGSKA (reference sequence). V lost 2 bases, J lost 2 bases, and 6 bases stayed unmatched. Study-wide points: Most tumor T cells seemingly derive from lymph node, then expand in tumor. Tumor repertoires ranked between lymph nodes and nontumor tissue in diversity, with V and J gene preferences. Data only fit, rather than demonstrated, lymph node origin of most tumor T cells. Luminal-like breast cancer showed significantly greater tumor-nontumor repertoire similarity than basal-like breast cancer did.

The lymph nodes were axillary draining lymph nodes from breast cancer patients. The receptor comes from a female donor with breast cancer. Some clones in this sample may be carry-over from other donors' samples. The sample was axillary lymph node tissue. The rearrangement joins TRBV20-1 to TRBJ2-7; 10 nucleotides line up with TRBD2. DNA for the CDR3: TGCAGTGCTAGAATGTCTAGCGGGAGCCCCTACGAGCAGTACTTC. This encodes CSARMSSGSPYEQYF.